These T cell receptor beta chains were read from a single sample in a study of OX40 agonist ivuxolimab in advanced cancers. Clones were read by immunoSEQ multiplex PCR, and TCRdb kept only the in-frame ones, dropping some. Among some 11,000 clones listed, approximately 62% were seen once. Sequences were derived from CD4+ or CD8+ T cells sorted from blood, sampled in a trial of the OX40 agonist ivuxolimab. The receptor source for this set is an adult with an advanced solid tumor such as melanoma, head and neck, liver or kidney cancer. CDR3s include the opening cysteine and the closing phenylalanine or tryptophan. Each record gives: V gene, clone size, D gene, J gene, CDR3 DNA, CDR3 protein. A D gene is named only where the DNA matches it firmly. Size values are once, few and many counts, or a class for expanded clones, and some rows have none.

TRBV27	NA	NA	TRBJ1-1	TGTGCCAGCAGTTCCTTAGCCATGAACACTGAAGCTTTCTTT	CASSSLAMNTEAFF
TRBV10-1	few	NA	TRBJ1-5	TGCGCCAGCACCGACGTACTTCATGGCCAGCCCCAGCATTTT	CASTDVLHGQPQHF
TRBV19	medium-sized	NA	TRBJ1-5	TGTGCCAGTAAAACAGGGATTCAGCCCCAGCATTTT	CASKTGIQPQHF
TRBV9	once	TRBD2	TRBJ2-3	TGTGCCAGCAGCGTAGCCTTGGCTAGCGGGGGCCCCACAGATACGCAGTATTTT	CASSVALASGGPTDTQYF
TRBV6-6	NA	NA	TRBJ1-1	TGTGCCAGCGCGTGGGCAGGAACTGAAGCTTTCTTT	CASAWAGTEAFF
TRBV29-1	NA	TRBD2	TRBJ2-4	TGCAGCGTTCGGGCGGGGGAAAACATTCAGTACTTC	CSVRAGENIQYF
TRBV6-5	NA	TRBD1	TRBJ1-2	TGTGCCAGCAGTCAGGACAGGGTTGGCTACACCTTC	CASSQDRVGYTF
TRBV7-9	NA	NA	TRBJ2-1	TGTGCCAGCAGCCAGACAGGATCCTACAATGAGCAGTTCTTC	CASSQTGSYNEQFF
TRBV13	NA	NA	TRBJ2-1	TGTGCCAGCAGCCAACAGGGTGCCTACAATGAGCAGTTCTTC	CASSQQGAYNEQFF
TRBV27	medium-sized	NA	TRBJ2-1	TGTGCCAGCAGTATCGGCGGCTCCTACAATGAGCAGTTCTTC	CASSIGGSYNEQFF
TRBV27	NA	NA	TRBJ1-1	TGTGCCAGCAGGGAAGGACTTTTGAACACTGAAGCTTTCTTT	CASREGLLNTEAFF
TRBV28	NA	TRBD1	TRBJ1-5	TGTGCCAGCAGACGGACAGGGGGTAACTACAATCAGCCCCAGCATTTT	CASRRTGGNYNQPQHF
TRBV6-1	once	NA	TRBJ1-1	TGTGCCAGCAGTGATAACAGGGTTGAAGCTTTCTTT	CASSDNRVEAFF
TRBV6-5	NA	NA	TRBJ2-5	TGTGCCAGCAGTTACTCGGGGGGACCTGCGGAGACCCAGTACTTC	CASSYSGGPAETQYF
TRBV7-6	NA	NA	TRBJ2-2	TGTGCCAGCAGCTTCACCATCACGAACACCGGGGAGCTGTTTTTT	CASSFTITNTGELFF
TRBV9	once	TRBD1	TRBJ2-5	TGTGCCAGCAGCGTAGATGGGACAGGCGGTTTGGAGACCCAGTACTTC	CASSVDGTGGLETQYF
TRBV5-4	NA	TRBD1	TRBJ1-1	TGTGCCAGCAGCTCTGGACAGGCGAACACTGAAGCTTTCTTT	CASSSGQANTEAFF
TRBV7-6	few	TRBD2	TRBJ2-7	TGTGCCAGCAGCCCAGAGGGACTAGCGGGAGCTAACGAGCAGTACTTC	CASSPEGLAGANEQYF
TRBV9	NA	TRBD2	TRBJ2-5	TGTGCCAGCAGCGTAGGGACTAGCGGGGGAAACCAAGAGACCCAGTACTTC	CASSVGTSGGNQETQYF
TRBV4-1	NA	NA	TRBJ1-2	TGCGCCAGCAGCCCCGGACTAAACTATGGCTACACCTTC	CASSPGLNYGYTF
TRBV18	NA	NA	TRBJ2-3	TGTGCCAGCTCACCACCGGCGGGTGGCGAAGATACGCAGTATTTT	CASSPPAGGEDTQYF
TRBV5-6	NA	NA	TRBJ1-3	TGTGCCAGCAGCTTGAAAGGGATAGGAAACACCATATATTTT	CASSLKGIGNTIYF
TRBV27	NA	NA	TRBJ1-1	TGTGCCAGCAGTTTTCAGGGGACGGACACTGAAGCTTTCTTT	CASSFQGTDTEAFF
TRBV11-2	NA	NA	TRBJ1-2	TGTGCCAGCAGCGGAGGGACTGCCTATGGCTACACCTTC	CASSGGTAYGYTF
TRBV5-5	NA	NA	TRBJ2-6	TGTGCCAGCAGCTCCCCAGGAGGGACCTCTGGGGCCAACGTCCTGACTTTC	CASSSPGGTSGANVLTF
TRBV4-1	once	TRBD2	TRBJ2-7	TGCGCCAGCAGCCAATATAGCGGGGACTCCTACGAGCAGTACTTC	CASSQYSGDSYEQYF
TRBV6-4	NA	NA	TRBJ2-1	TGTGCCAGCAGTGACGAACAGGGATCAGGTAATGAGCAGTTCTTC	CASSDEQGSGNEQFF
TRBV5-1	NA	NA	TRBJ2-5	TGCGCCAGCAGCTTGACGGGGACGGAGTGGGGCCAGTACTTC	CASSLTGTEWGQYF
TRBV27	NA	NA	TRBJ2-7	TGTGCCAGCAGCCTTGCGGTCGGGGATCCTCCCTACGAGCAGTACTTC	CASSLAVGDPPYEQYF
TRBV6-6	NA	NA	TRBJ2-3	TGTGCCAGCAGTTACCTACAGGGCAGCACAGATACGCAGTATTTT	CASSYLQGSTDTQYF